This TCR beta chain was sequenced in a study of blood T cell repertoires in COVID-19. For the study at large: Italy, Spain and the United States were the sources of the convalescent and acute COVID-19 samples. Nucleic acid was either cDNA or gDNA, and it came from T cells, B-cell-depleted T cells, or PBMCs.

Only a few counts were recorded for this clone. Germline V CDR1 and CDR2: SGHTA, FQGNSA. V dropped 5 bases and J dropped 2 bases, with 10 bases sitting between them. The CDR3 is 14 residues long. Study processing details: Amplification from reference gene primers served as the basis for estimated nucleated cell counts. Data came from immunoSEQ multiplex PCR; TCRdb stores just in-frame clones and leaves some out. D and trimming come from the DNA, and the V and J calls and clone size come from that table. Among about 140,000 clones, around 80% were seen once, and the ten largest hold roughly 3.6%. The sequenced sample consisted of peripheral blood. The chain couples TRBV7-2 to TRBJ1-5; D possibly corresponds to TRBD1 (6 bases). This TCR came from a man in his sixties with acute or convalescent COVID-19. The CDR3 loop reads CASSTQGGNQPQHF. CDR3 in DNA: TGTGCCAGCAGCACACAGGGAGGCAATCAGCCCCAGCATTTT. The whole variable domain, filled in from reference TRBV7-2 and TRBJ1-5, reads GAGVSQSPSNKVTEKGKDVELRCDPISGHTALYWYRQSLGQGLEFLIYFQGNSAPDKSGLPSDRFSAERTGGSVSTLTIQRTQQEDSAVYLCASSTQGGNQPQHFGDGTRLSIL.